The 12 T cell receptor beta chains presented below share a single source sample, sequenced in a study of T-cell memory formation after mild COVID-19. TCRdb recomputed calls from the 5' RACE reads with MiXCR, one row per CDR3 protein. This table holds 550,000 to 600,000 distinct CDR3 sequences, about 20% found once. Material for sequencing was PBMCs or a T cell subset sorted from them (not recorded which). Receptors originate from an adult woman who had mild COVID-19 (a few samples of this study predate the infection). Cell type and time point are not known.

The chain joins TRBV7-9 to TRBJ2-7, with D possibly TRBD2 on 6 matching bases. The CDR3 spans 14 residues. Germline-derived CDR1 and CDR2 are SEHNR and FQNEAQ (reference sequence). Deletions cut 5 bases from V and 8 bases from J, with 19 bases between. CDR3 DNA sequence: TGTGCCAGCAGCCTCCGGGACTCAGAATGGCAGCAGTACTTC. The encoded protein is CASSLRDSEWQQYF. The variable domain in full, with the rest retrieved from reference TRBV7-9 and TRBJ2-7, is DTGVSQNPRHKITKRGQNVTFRCDPISEHNRLYWYRQTLGQGPEFLTYFQNEAQLEKSRLLSDRFSAERPKGSFSTLEIQRTEQGDSAMYLCASSLRDSEWQQYFGPGTRLTVT.

The rearrangement joins TRBV29-1 to TRBJ2-1; 11 nucleotides agree with TRBD1. V shed 3 bases, J shed 8 bases, and the junction held 12 bases outside the gene matches. CDR3 length: 16 amino acids. The germline V gene encodes CDR1 SQVTM and CDR2 ANQGSEA. In DNA form, the CDR3 reads TGCAGCGTTGAGAGGGCGGACAGGGGGCGAGTCTATGAGCAGTTCTTC. This translates into CSVERADRGRVYEQFF.

This clonotype came up a few times. The chain employs TRBV24-1 and TRBJ2-7, with D possibly called TRBD1 or TRBD2 (5 bases each). Trimming stripped 3 bases from V and 6 bases from J, with 8 bases between. Germline CDR1 KGHDR, CDR2 SFDVKD. The CDR3 covers 12 residues. This CDR3 reads CATSDPGSEQYF. As DNA, the CDR3 is TGTGCCACCAGTGATCCAGGGAGCGAGCAGTACTTC.

V usage is TRBV30 and J usage is TRBJ2-7, with D maybe TRBD2 (5 bases). Trimming removed 5 bases from V and 2 bases from J, with 10 bases in between. Germline-derived CDR1 and CDR2 are GTSNPN and SVGIG (reference sequence). This CDR3 has 12 amino acids. The CDR3 loop reads CAWGPGTYEQYF. The CDR3 bases are TGTGCCTGGGGGCCGGGGACCTACGAGCAGTACTTC.

This sequence joins TRBV7-3 and TRBJ2-1; 9 bases align to TRBD2. There are 14 residues in the CDR3. Germline CDR1 is SGHTA and CDR2 is FQGTGA. V was pared by 1 base and J by 9 bases, with 4 bases of the junction left unmatched. This CDR3 reads CASSLSGGAVEQFF. The CDR3 DNA reads as TGTGCCAGCAGCTTAAGCGGGGGGGCCGTTGAGCAGTTCTTC.

This clonotype turned up a few times. The CDR3: CASSFGEGFDEQFF. In nucleotides, the CDR3 is TGCGCCAGCTCTTTTGGCGAGGGTTTCGATGAGCAGTTCTTC. The rearrangement links TRBV4-1 to TRBJ2-1; D is possibly TRBD2 (5 bases). V shed 8 bases and J shed 8 bases, with 19 bases lying between them. CDR1 is MGHRA, CDR2 YSYEKL, per germline. The CDR3 consists of 14 residues.

This clonotype was counted between two and nine times. The V call is TRBV4-1, the J call TRBJ2-7; TRBD1 is a possible D gene (5 bases). Germline V CDR1 and CDR2: MGHRA, YSYEKL. Trimming removed 1 base at V and 1 base at J, with 11 bases between. CDR3 length: 15 residues. In DNA form, the CDR3 reads TGCGCCAGCAGCCAAGCGCAGGGCCAGTCCTACGAGCAGTACTTC. The encoded protein is CASSQAQGQSYEQYF.

The rearrangement joins TRBV7-9 to TRBJ2-7; D may match TRBD1 or TRBD2 (5 bases each). Germline CDR1 SEHNR, CDR2 FQNEAQ (reference sequence). V shed 0 bases and J shed 12 bases, with 18 bases lying between them. This CDR3 spans 14 amino acids. The CDR3: CASSLASGTSKRYF. For the CDR3, the DNA is TGTGCCAGCAGCTTAGCGTCCGGGACCTCTAAGCGGTACTTC.

The sample holds a few counts of this clonotype. The gene calls are TRBV15 and TRBJ2-7; possible D gene TRBD1, 5 bases. The CDR3 consists of 13 residues. CDR1 LNHNV and CDR2 YYDKDF come from the germline V gene (reference sequence). V was pared by 6 bases and J by 0 bases, with 9 bases between. CDR3 region: CATRKTVSYEQYF. In DNA form, the CDR3 reads TGTGCCACCAGGAAGACAGTCTCCTACGAGCAGTACTTC.

CDR3 in DNA: TGTGCCAGCAGTTTTAGCGGAGAAAACATTCAGTACTTC. This sequence encodes CASSFSGENIQYF. The chain has TRBV12-3 or TRBV12-4 and TRBJ2-4; tentative D call: TRBD2 (6 bases). The V end was cut by 3 bases, the J end by 5 bases, with 8 bases between. This CDR3 spans 13 amino acids.

This clonotype was recorded at least ten times. The chain carries TRBV7-3 and TRBJ2-3; D unclear. This CDR3 comprises 13 residues. Trimming removed 2 bases at V and 3 bases at J, with 6 bases between. Germline CDR1 reads SGHTA; CDR2 reads FQGTGA. The CDR3 nucleotides read TGTGCCAGCAGCTTACAGCCTACAGATACGCAGTATTTT. This codes for CASSLQPTDTQYF.

The chain employs TRBV20-1 and TRBJ1-5, with D tentatively TRBD1 (5 bases). Trimming left V 4 bases short and J 3 bases short, with 16 bases between. Germline CDR1 reads DFQATT; CDR2 reads SNEGSKA (reference sequence). The CDR3 sequence is 15 residues long. CDR3 sequence (DNA): TGCAGTGCTAACCCCGGGGCGGTTGACAATCAGCCCCAGCATTTT. It translates to CSANPGAVDNQPQHF.